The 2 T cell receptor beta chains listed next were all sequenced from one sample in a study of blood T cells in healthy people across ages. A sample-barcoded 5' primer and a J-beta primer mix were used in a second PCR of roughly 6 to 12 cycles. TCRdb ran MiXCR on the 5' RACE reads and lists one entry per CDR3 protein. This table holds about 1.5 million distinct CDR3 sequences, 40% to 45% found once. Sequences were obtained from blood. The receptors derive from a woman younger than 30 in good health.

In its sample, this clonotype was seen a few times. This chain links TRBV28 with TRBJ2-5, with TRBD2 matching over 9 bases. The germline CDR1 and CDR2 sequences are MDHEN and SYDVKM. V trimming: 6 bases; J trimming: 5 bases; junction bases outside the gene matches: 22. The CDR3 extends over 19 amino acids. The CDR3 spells CASRPTFSAGGIILETQYF. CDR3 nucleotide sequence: TGTGCCAGCAGACCTACCTTCAGCGCGGGAGGGATTATCTTGGAGACCCAGTACTTC.

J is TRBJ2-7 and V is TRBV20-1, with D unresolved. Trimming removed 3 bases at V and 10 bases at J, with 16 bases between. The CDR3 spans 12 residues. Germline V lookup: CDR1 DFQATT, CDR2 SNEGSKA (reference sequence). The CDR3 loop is CSASTNLGAQYF. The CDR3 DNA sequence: TGCAGTGCTAGCACCAACCTAGGCGCTCAGTACTTC.